Listed here are 8 T cell receptor beta chains from one sample, sequenced in a study of siplizumab effects on memory and regulatory T cells. The authors cocultured the mixed lymphocyte reaction cells at 37 degrees C for 6 days. Their antigen targets remain unknown. TCRdb keeps only in-frame clones here, not all; method: immunoSEQ multiplex PCR. The profile shows approximately 10,000 clones, more than 40% of them singletons. Source material: CFSE-low (dividing) CD8+ T cells sorted from an allogeneic mixed lymphocyte reaction. All receptors derive from a human donor in good health; the cells came from an allogeneic mixed lymphocyte reaction. Some clones in this sample may be carry-over from other donors' samples.

This clone turned up a few times. The sample holds other DNA sequences that translate to the same CDR3. The V gene is TRBV7-3, the J gene TRBJ2-2; D gene uncertain. This CDR3 comprises 15 residues. Germline V gene data show CDR1 as SGHTA and CDR2 as FQGTGA. V gave up 4 bases and J gave up 2 bases, with 11 bases separating them. CDR3 residues: CASSYSHDNTGELFF. CDR3 in DNA: TGTGCCAGCAGCTACAGCCACGATAACACCGGGGAGCTGTTTTTT.

The table lists this clone with a few counts. One end of the junction fails to match germline, which may point to a read error. The chain employs TRBV5-1 and TRBJ2-7, with D possibly TRBD2 on 6 matching bases. Germline loops: CDR1 SGHRS, CDR2 YFSETQ. The CDR3 covers 16 residues. As DNA, the CDR3 is TGCGCCAGCAGATTGGAGGGTTTGGGGATCTTTGACGAGCAGTACTTC. It is translated as CASRLEGLGIFDEQYF.

V and J are TRBV11-1 and TRBJ2-1, with D tentatively TRBD2 (6 bases). Trimming stripped 5 bases from V and 0 bases from J, with 17 bases between. Per the germline V gene, CDR1 is SGHAT and CDR2 is FQDESV (reference sequence). The length of the CDR3 is 17 residues. The CDR3 region has the DNA TGTGCCAGCAGCCCCAGTTATGGGAGGTCCTCCTACAATGAGCAGTTCTTC. Protein sequence: CASSPSYGRSSYNEQFF.

This clone was recorded a few times. With a much larger clone just one base away, this may be a read error. This sample also contains other DNA sequences that code for the same CDR3. V gene TRBV19 combines with J gene TRBJ2-7; 8 bases align to TRBD1. The CDR3 runs 14 residues. V shed 4 bases, J shed 1 base, and the junction held 3 bases outside the gene matches. CDR1 LNHDA and CDR2 SQIVND come from the germline V gene (reference sequence). Written as DNA, the CDR3 is TGTGCCAGTAGTACGGACAGGGTATCCTACGAGCAGTACTTC. Its protein product is CASSTDRVSYEQYF.

This clone came up many times. The rearrangement uses TRBV7-2 and TRBJ2-1, with TRBD2 identical over 9 bases. With V trimmed by 2 bases and J by 2 bases, 1 base remained unmatched. CDR1 and CDR2 from the germline V gene are SGHTA and FQGNSA. The length of the CDR3 is 15 residues. In nucleotides, the CDR3 is TGTGCCAGCAGCTTACTAGCGGGAACCTACAATGAGCAGTTCTTC. Translation gives CASSLLAGTYNEQFF.

CDR3 coding DNA: TGTGCCAGCAGCTTTGTAGGCCCCTACAATGAGCAGTTCTTC. Translated: CASSFVGPYNEQFF. This chain links TRBV7-8 with TRBJ2-1; D gene unclear. The CDR3 totals 14 residues. V was cut by 3 bases and J by 2 bases, with 8 bases left in between. Per germline, CDR1 SGHVS and CDR2 FQNEAQ.

This clone was picked up a small number of times. The chain links TRBV5-6 to TRBJ2-7; 9 bases align to TRBD1. Trimming removed 2 bases from V and 3 bases from J; junction bases left unmatched: 3. Germline lookup yields CDR1 SGHDT and CDR2 YYEEEE. The length of the CDR3 is 14 residues. The CDR3 nucleotides are TGTGCCAGCAGCTTTGGGACAGGGAACTACGAGCAGTACTTC. Translating it yields CASSFGTGNYEQYF.

In its sample, this clone was seen a few times. The V gene is TRBV29-1, the J gene TRBJ1-3; D may be TRBD1 (5 bases). V shed 0 bases and J shed 4 bases, with 13 bases lying between them. CDR1 is SQVTM and CDR2 is ANQGSEA in the germline V gene. The CDR3 has 15 amino acids. CDR3 region: CSVEDPRDAGNTIYF. CDR3 DNA sequence: TGCAGCGTTGAAGATCCCCGGGACGCCGGAAACACCATATATTTT.